This paragraph reports one T cell receptor beta chain. Its antigen remains undetermined. No much larger clone exists at a distance of one base, and base qualities are not known. V trim: 1 base; J trim: 10 bases; unmatched bases: 2. From the cysteine through the phenylalanine, the CDR3 covers 14 amino acids. Only the CDR3 region is kept as DNA, spanning 42 bases read in frame from base 1. CDR1 and CDR2 were assigned from the germline V gene as SGHVS and FNYEAQ. The sample originates from a study of blood T cell repertoires in COVID-19 (TCRdb year 2020). Concerning the study at large: Samples from collaborators originated in the United States, Italy and Spain and spanned both the acute and convalescent phases of COVID-19. The material from the prospective study consisted of cDNA or gDNA derived from T cells, B-cell-depleted T cells, or PBMCs. The dataset comprised deeply sampled blood TCRbeta repertoires from subjects exposed to, actively infected with, or recovered from COVID-19. HLA class I and class II types, where available, came from metadata supplied by the sample provider rather than from assay-based typing. The repertoires were made available in a free public database intended to serve as a resource for research on the immune response to SARS-CoV-2. A de-identified subject ID, COVID-19 status, age in years and sex were almost always included in the sample metadata. The samples were drawn from the first 160 participants of the ongoing ImmuneRACE study and from 1,254 subjects provided by 6 global collaborators.

Broader findings and caveats from the paper: The amount of clinical and demographic metadata varied by source and participant and was provided uncurated.

Participants in the prospective study were aged roughly 18 to 95 years, lived in under 30 United States geographic areas, and enrolled through a virtual design. In the prospective study, cohorts were assigned on the basis of participant-reported clinical history obtained from a screening survey and a study questionnaire. In the prospective study, whole blood, serum and a nasopharyngeal or oropharyngeal swab were collected from each participant by mobile phlebotomists. Over a roughly two-month period, participants in the prospective study had the option of providing additional blood draws and questionnaires. Before DNA extraction, blood samples from the prospective study were shipped at room temperature or frozen. The immunoSEQ Assay, a bias-controlled multiplex PCR, was used to amplify TCRbeta CDR3 regions from genomic DNA. As for the authors' bioinformatics: Within the assay, amplification of reference gene primers was used to estimate how many nucleated cells each sample contained. To quantify the absolute abundance of each unique TCRbeta CDR3 rearrangement, sequence reads were collapsed and filtered. For each sample, productive Simpson clonality was calculated by taking the square root of Simpson's diversity index across productive rearrangements. The table was pulled from immuneACCESS by TCRdb, which kept in-frame rearrangements only. Such tables lose some clones; where checked, under half of the loss comes from unresolved V genes, and the rest has no known cause. V and J calls and clone size are copied from that table; D and trimming were computed from the DNA. Across this sample there are hundreds of thousands of clones, with approximately 90% seen only once. About 2.1% of the sample is in the top ten clones.

This receptor chain uses TRBV7-6 and TRBJ2-1, and 12 junctional nucleotides match TRBD1. The sequenced material came from PBMCs or T cells enriched from blood (not recorded which). The clonotype comes from a woman aged 18-29 years with acute COVID-19. The nucleotides are TGTGCCAGCAGCTTAGGGGACAGGGGGCCAGAGCAGTTCTTC. This is translated as CASSLGDRGPEQFF.